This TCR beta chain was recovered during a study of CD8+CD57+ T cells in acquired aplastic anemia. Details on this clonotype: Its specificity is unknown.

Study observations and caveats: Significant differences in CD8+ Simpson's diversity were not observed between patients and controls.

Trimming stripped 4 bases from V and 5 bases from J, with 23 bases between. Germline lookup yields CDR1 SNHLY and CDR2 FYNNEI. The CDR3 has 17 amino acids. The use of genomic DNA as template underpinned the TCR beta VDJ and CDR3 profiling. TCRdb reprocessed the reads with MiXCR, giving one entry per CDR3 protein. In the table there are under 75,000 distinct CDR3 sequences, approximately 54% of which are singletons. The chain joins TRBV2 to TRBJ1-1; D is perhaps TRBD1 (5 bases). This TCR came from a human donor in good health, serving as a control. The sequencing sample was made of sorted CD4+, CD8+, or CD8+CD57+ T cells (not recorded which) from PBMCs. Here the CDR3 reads CASSGIGAGRRGTEAFF. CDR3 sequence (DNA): TGTGCCAGCAGTGGGATTGGGGCGGGTCGGCGGGGGACTGAAGCTTTCTTT.